This TCR beta chain derives from a study of cytomegalovirus exposure and HLA in healthy donors. Study-level background: A subsequent analysis reported that the roughly 120 validation repertoires were produced on the same platform that had also been used for the 666 first-cohort repertoires. Study-level results: The tendency of first-cohort TCR clusters to co-occur in the 90 to 150 validation repertoires was the finding of a later analysis. Specificity for CMV antigens was confirmed in vitro for a few of the CMV-associated chains.

Concerning this clone: Its target is unknown.

Using immunoSEQ multiplex PCR, the repertoire was profiled, and TCRdb retains in-frame clones only, with some absent. The sample consists of some 84,000 clones, roughly 93% of them appearing once. The donors were part of the approximately 120-subject validation cohort, which stood apart from the roughly 670-subject first cohort. Material for sequencing was PBMCs. The receptor's source is a man aged 25-40 years in good health and CMV-seronegative.

The CDR3 region has the DNA TGTGCCAGCAGTGGGAGGGACAGGGGGTGGCCGACAAGTAGAATGAACACTGAAGCTTTCTTT. Protein: CASSGRDRGWPTSRMNTEAFF. The V gene is TRBV2, the J gene TRBJ1-1; 11 bases map to TRBD1. This CDR3 is 21 amino acids long. Germline-derived CDR1 and CDR2 are SNHLY and FYNNEI. The V segment lost 4 bases and the J segment 0 bases; nucleotides outside the gene matches: 19.